These 2 T cell receptor beta chains were all obtained from the same sample, sequenced in a study of Tregs in tolerant kidney transplant recipients. Recipients received nonmyeloablative bone marrow transplants from related graft donors, with transient mixed chimerism. Some clones are missing from TCRdb's copy, which holds only in-frame ones; the method was immunoSEQ multiplex PCR. The sample includes about 64,000 clones, about 89% of them seen just once. The sequenced sample was CD4+ T cells from blood (PBMCs), obtained 6 months after the transplant. All receptors derive from a human patient who received a combined kidney and bone marrow transplant. Some of the T cells might come from the graft donor.

The chain couples TRBV9 to TRBJ2-7; TRBD2 agrees at 8 bases. Looked up from germline, CDR1 is SGDLS and CDR2 is YYNGEE. The CDR3 loop spans 15 amino acids. The V and J ends lost 0 bases and 4 bases, in that order; junction bases with no gene match: 6. CDR3 nucleotide sequence: TGTGCCAGCAGCGTAGGACCGGGAGGGCAATACGAGCAGTACTTC. Translation: CASSVGPGGQYEQYF. Combining the CDR3 with reference TRBV9 and TRBJ2-7 gives the whole variable domain DSGVTQTPKHLITATGQRVTLRCSPRSGDLSVYWYQQSLDQGLQFLIQYYNGEERAKGNILERFSAQQFPDLHSELNLSSLELGDSALYFCASSVGPGGQYEQYFGPGTRLTVT.

The V call is TRBV18, the J call TRBJ2-7; 8 bases fit TRBD2. J was trimmed by 2 bases and V by 6 bases; bases with no gene match: 6. The CDR3 is 14 residues long. From germline, CDR1 is KGHSH and CDR2 LQKENI. CDR3 sequence (DNA): TGTGCCAGCTCCCAAGCGGGGGTTCCCTACGAGCAGTACTTC. This sequence encodes CASSQAGVPYEQYF. The full variable domain, its missing parts supplied by reference TRBV18 and TRBJ2-7, is NAGVMQNPRHLVRRRGQEARLRCSPMKGHSHVYWYRQLPEEGLKFMVYLQKENIIDESGMPKERFSAEFPKEGPSILRIQQVVRGDSAAYFCASSQAGVPYEQYFGPGTRLTVT.